Following are 29 T cell receptor beta chains from one sample sequenced in a study of T cell responses to AZD1222 COVID-19 vaccine. This table comes from immunoSEQ multiplex PCR, and its TCRdb copy is limited to in-frame clones, with some not included. The sample holds 140,000 to 150,000 clones, 90% to 95% seen once. The starting material was peripheral blood, obtained on day 0 of AZD1222 vaccination. The receptors shown here come from an adult in good health.

The chain combines TRBV11-2 with TRBJ2-7; TRBD2 matches at 8 bases. The CDR3 covers 15 residues. V lost 3 bases and J lost 3; bases outside the gene matches: 7. Germline assignment: CDR1 SGHAT and CDR2 FQNNGV. The CDR3 loop reads CASSFGAGGFYEQYF. CDR3 DNA sequence: TGTGCCAGCAGCTTCGGGGCGGGGGGCTTCTACGAGCAGTACTTC. Full variable domain (remainder filled in from reference TRBV11-2 and TRBJ2-7): EAGVAQSPRYKIIEKRQSVAFWCNPISGHATLYWYQQILGQGPKLLIQFQNNGVVDDSQLPKDRFSAERLKGVDSTLKIQPAKLEDSAVYLCASSFGAGGFYEQYFGPGTRLTVT.

The chain has TRBV7-2 and TRBJ2-1, with D perhaps TRBD1 (5 bases). Trimming cost V 4 bases and J 4 bases, with 11 bases left between them. CDR1 is SGHTA and CDR2 is FQGNSA in the germline V gene. The CDR3 extends over 14 amino acids. As DNA, the CDR3 is TGTGCCAGCAGCTCATCCAGGGTTTACAATGAGCAGTTCTTC. Translation gives CASSSSRVYNEQFF. Complete variable domain (other parts from reference TRBV7-2 and TRBJ2-1): GAGVSQSPSNKVTEKGKDVELRCDPISGHTALYWYRQSLGQGLEFLIYFQGNSAPDKSGLPSDRFSAERTGGSVSTLTIQRTQQEDSAVYLCASSSSRVYNEQFFGPGTRLTVL.

The genes are TRBV7-9 and TRBJ2-7, with D possibly TRBD2 on 6 matching bases. The ends were cut back, 1 base at V and 0 bases at J, with 7 bases in the middle. This CDR3 is built from 14 residues. Germline V lookup: CDR1 SEHNR, CDR2 FQNEAQ (reference sequence). For the CDR3, the DNA is TGTGCCAGCAGCTTAGTGGGGGGCTCCTACGAGCAGTACTTC. It translates to CASSLVGGSYEQYF.

The V gene is TRBV5-6, the J gene TRBJ2-5, with 7 bases fitting TRBD1. The germline V gene has CDR1 SGHDT and CDR2 YYEEEE. This CDR3 is built from 16 residues. After removal of 3 bases from V and 4 bases from J, the junction contained 12 bases not matched to a gene. CDR3 bases: TGTGCCAGCAGCTCCAGACGACAGGGCGGACGAGAGACCCAGTACTTC. Protein sequence: CASSSRRQGGRETQYF.

The gene calls are TRBV6-2 or TRBV6-3 and TRBJ1-5; perhaps TRBD1 as D (5 bases). CDR3 size: 16 residues. Germline V CDR1 and CDR2: MNHEY, SVGEGT. V lost 6 bases and J 3 bases, leaving 18 bases between the germline ends. This CDR3 reads CASSSSWDVANQPQHF. DNA of the CDR3: TGTGCCAGCAGCTCCTCGTGGGACGTCGCCAATCAGCCCCAGCATTTT.

This chain joins TRBV7-3 and TRBJ2-3; maybe TRBD2 (5 bases). The CDR3 totals 13 residues. The V end was cut by 4 bases, the J end by 4 bases, with 9 bases between. From germline, CDR1 is SGHTA and CDR2 FQGTGA. The CDR3 sequence: CASSSGLSDTQYF. The CDR3 nucleotides read TGTGCCAGCAGCTCTGGACTGTCAGATACGCAGTATTTT.

V is TRBV7-6 and J is TRBJ2-7; TRBD1 matches 7 bases. The germline V gene encodes CDR1 SGHVS and CDR2 FNYEAQ. CDR3 size: 16 residues. The trim removed 5 bases at V and 6 bases at J, leaving 16 bases unmatched. For the CDR3, the DNA is TGTGCCAGCAGCCCGCACCCGACAGGGAATTTTCGCGAGCAGTACTTC. It codes for CASSPHPTGNFREQYF.

The rearrangement uses TRBV7-9 and TRBJ2-5; D is undetermined. The germline V and J ends were trimmed by 5 bases and 4 bases, with 5 bases remaining between them. This CDR3 region has 11 residues. CDR1 and CDR2 from the germline V gene are SEHNR and FQNEAQ (reference sequence). CDR3 in amino acids: CASSPRETQYF. The CDR3 bases are TGTGCCAGCAGCCCTCGAGAGACCCAGTACTTC.

This clone was picked up one time. The chain couples TRBV6-2 or TRBV6-3 to TRBJ1-1; no firm D call. CDR1 is MNHEY and CDR2 is SVGEGT in the germline V gene. The CDR3 loop spans 15 amino acids. Trimming removed 4 bases at V and 0 bases at J, with 12 bases between. DNA of the CDR3: TGTGCCAGCAGTTTCCCACGGGCCCTGAACACTGAAGCTTTCTTT. Its translation is CASSFPRALNTEAFF.

The chain combines TRBV4-3 with TRBJ2-1; 7 bases are shared with TRBD1. V lost 4 bases to trimming and J lost 8 bases; unmatched junction nucleotides: 11. This CDR3 region has 15 residues. Per germline, CDR1 LGHNA and CDR2 YSLEER. CDR3 protein: CASSLGGTGVDEQFF. CDR3 in DNA: TGCGCCAGCAGCCTCGGTGGAACAGGGGTAGATGAGCAGTTCTTC.

The rearrangement uses TRBV10-3 and TRBJ2-1, with D perhaps matching TRBD2 (5 bases). Germline V gives CDR1 ENHRY, CDR2 SYGVKD. CDR3 size: 12 residues. V dropped 8 bases and J dropped 5 bases, with 10 bases sitting between them. This CDR3 is CAIGGGHNEQFF. The DNA of the CDR3 is TGTGCCATCGGAGGCGGCCACAATGAGCAGTTCTTC.

This clone has only a few counts. CDR3 residues: CASSRRNSGNTIYF. The CDR3, as DNA: TGTGCCAGCAGCCGTCGGAACTCTGGAAACACCATATATTTT. The chain employs TRBV3-1 (or the pseudogene TRBV3-2) and TRBJ1-3; D is ambiguous. Germline CDR1 reads LGHDT; CDR2 reads YNNKEL (reference sequence). The CDR3 is 14 amino acids. The V gene lost 4 bases and the J gene lost 0 bases, with 7 bases spanning the gap.

The DNA of the CDR3 is TGTGCCAGCAGCCCCCGGAGTTGGGTTTCTGGAAACACCATATATTTT. Protein: CASSPRSWVSGNTIYF. The chain joins TRBV9 to TRBJ1-3; D call uncertain. Germline V gene sequence: CDR1 SGDLS, CDR2 YYNGEE. The CDR3 spans 16 residues. Between the trimmed V and J ends, which lost 4 bases and 1 base, there was a span of 15 bases.

This sequence joins TRBV10-3 and TRBJ2-7; D may be TRBD1 or TRBD2 (5 bases each). V dropped 10 bases and J dropped 3 bases, with 28 bases sitting between them. The CDR3 runs 17 residues. The germline V gene has CDR1 ENHRY and CDR2 SYGVKD. CDR3 region: CATSERPRDDGFYEQYF. The CDR3 coding sequence is TGTGCCACCTCTGAACGGCCCCGGGACGACGGTTTCTACGAGCAGTACTTC.

The chain has TRBV6-5 and TRBJ1-1; D may be TRBD1 (6 bases). Trimming pared 6 bases from V and 5 bases from J, leaving 16 bases between. The CDR3 has 14 amino acids. CDR1 and CDR2 (germline): MNHEY, SVGAGI. The CDR3 bases are TGTGCCAGCAGCCCCCACCAGGGGTCGACTGAAGCTTTCTTT. Its protein is CASSPHQGSTEAFF.

This clone was seen a single time. The CDR3 sequence is CASSYYSEQFF. The CDR3 region has the DNA TGTGCCAGCAGTTATTACTCGGAGCAGTTCTTC. J is TRBJ2-1 and V is TRBV6-2 or TRBV6-3; D is ambiguous. The length of the CDR3 is 11 residues. V lost 3 bases to trimming and J lost 10 bases, with 7 bases between them. Germline V gene data show CDR1 as MNHEY and CDR2 as SVGEGT.

The sample holds one count of this clone. The rearrangement uses TRBV12-2 and TRBJ2-7; whether TRBD1, the table's D call, matches the DNA was not checked. TRBV12-2 is marked as a pseudogene. The CDR3 is 17 residues long. In DNA, the CDR3 is TGTGCAAGTCGCTTAGTCCGCGACAGCAAGAATTCCTACGAGCAGTACTTC. Translated: CASRLVRDSKNSYEQYF.

The J gene is TRBJ2-7, the V gene TRBV4-1; 10 nucleotides align to TRBD1. CDR1 is MGHRA, CDR2 YSYEKL, per germline. The trim removed 2 bases at V and 5 bases at J, leaving 15 bases unmatched. This CDR3 has 18 amino acids. The CDR3 sequence is CASSQQPWAGTGAHEQYF. CDR3 DNA sequence: TGCGCCAGCAGCCAACAACCATGGGCCGGGACAGGGGCCCACGAGCAGTACTTC.

CDR3 region: CASSQIAASTDTQYF. In nucleotides, the CDR3 is TGCGCCAGCAGCCAGATAGCGGCTAGCACAGATACGCAGTATTTT. The chain recombines TRBV4-3 with TRBJ2-3; D perhaps matches TRBD2 (6 bases). Germline CDR1 and CDR2: LGHNA and YSLEER. The CDR3 totals 15 residues. With 3 bases removed from V and 0 bases from J, the gap between germline ends came to 10 bases.

The CDR3, as DNA: TGTGCCAGCAGCCAGAAGGGCCATACAGATACGCAGTATTTT. It specifies CASSQKGHTDTQYF. The chain has TRBV13 and TRBJ2-3; D call uncertain. The germline CDR1 and CDR2 sequences are PRHDT and FYEKMQ (reference sequence). V was trimmed by 5 bases and J by 3 bases, leaving 12 bases between them. There are 14 residues in the CDR3.

This CDR3 reads CASLGGMNTEAFF. The CDR3 region has the DNA TGTGCCAGCCTGGGGGGCATGAACACTGAAGCTTTCTTT. The rearrangement uses TRBV18 and TRBJ1-1; D may be TRBD1 (6 bases). V was shortened by 8 bases and J by 0 bases, with 10 bases between the two germline ends. Germline-derived CDR1 and CDR2 are KGHSH and LQKENI. This CDR3 has 13 amino acids.

This clone showed up just once. The gene calls are TRBV11-2 and TRBJ1-2, with D possibly being TRBD1 (5 bases). Per the germline V gene, CDR1 is SGHAT and CDR2 is FQNNGV. This CDR3 contains 14 residues. Trimming stripped 0 bases from V and 7 bases from J, with 12 bases between. The CDR3 spells CASSLEGAGGGYTF. For the CDR3, the DNA is TGTGCCAGCAGCTTAGAGGGCGCGGGGGGTGGCTACACCTTC. The full variable domain, in which reference TRBV11-2 and TRBJ1-2 provide the parts outside the CDR3, is EAGVAQSPRYKIIEKRQSVAFWCNPISGHATLYWYQQILGQGPKLLIQFQNNGVVDDSQLPKDRFSAERLKGVDSTLKIQPAKLEDSAVYLCASSLEGAGGGYTFGSGTRLTVV.

The chain carries TRBV14 and TRBJ2-1; 7 bases match TRBD1. This CDR3 is 16 amino acids long. The ends lost 4 bases at V and 0 bases at J; junction bases unmatched: 6. Germline V lookup: CDR1 SGHDN, CDR2 FVKESK. CDR3 residues: CASSPRQGSSYNEQFF. The CDR3 nucleotides are TGTGCCAGCAGCCCCCGACAGGGAAGCTCCTACAATGAGCAGTTCTTC.

The chain carries TRBV7-9 and TRBJ1-1, with D possibly being TRBD1 (6 bases). This CDR3 has 15 amino acids. Germline values: CDR1 SEHNR, CDR2 FQNEAQ (reference sequence). Between the trimmed V and J ends, which lost 2 bases and 1 base, there was a span of 11 bases. Written as DNA, the CDR3 is TGTGCCAGCAGCTTAAGGTTAGGGGGGAACACTGAAGCTTTCTTT. Translation: CASSLRLGGNTEAFF.

This sequence joins TRBV3-1 (or the pseudogene TRBV3-2) and TRBJ1-6; D gene unclear. Germline CDR1 reads LGHDT; CDR2 reads YNNKEL (reference sequence). This CDR3 is built from 15 residues. V lost 0 bases, J lost 9 bases, and 12 bases lay in between. This CDR3 reads CASSQEGPEGSPLHF. CDR3 DNA: TGTGCCAGCAGCCAAGAGGGCCCGGAGGGTTCACCCCTCCACTTT.

This chain links TRBV3-1 (or the pseudogene TRBV3-2) with TRBJ2-1; D uncertain. V was pared by 3 bases and J by 7 bases, with 13 bases between. This CDR3 has 14 residues. In germline, CDR1 is LGHDT, CDR2 YNNKEL (reference sequence). CDR3 sequence: CASSHRTDRNEQFF. DNA for the CDR3: TGTGCCAGCAGCCACCGGACCGATCGGAATGAGCAGTTCTTC.

This chain uses TRBV28 with TRBJ2-2; possible D gene TRBD1, 6 bases. CDR1 and CDR2 (germline): MDHEN, SYDVKM. Trimming left V 10 bases short and J 3 bases short, with 15 bases between. The CDR3 extends over 14 amino acids. CDR3 amino acids: CAIQGGVDTGELFF. The CDR3 nucleotides are TGTGCCATTCAAGGGGGTGTAGACACCGGGGAGCTGTTTTTT.

The V call is TRBV11-1, the J call TRBJ2-1, with 8 bases lining up with TRBD2. V shed 5 bases, J shed 2 bases, and the junction held 5 bases outside the gene matches. In germline, CDR1 is SGHAT, CDR2 FQDESV (reference sequence). The CDR3 is 15 residues long. CDR3 region: CASSLKRGPYNEQFF. The CDR3 DNA is TGTGCCAGCAGCCTAAAGCGGGGGCCCTACAATGAGCAGTTCTTC. Variable domain in full (rest from reference TRBV11-1 and TRBJ2-1): EAEVAQSPRYKITEKSQAVAFWCDPISGHATLYWYRQILGQGPELLVQFQDESVVDDSQLPKDRFSAERLKGVDSTLKIQPAELGDSAMYLCASSLKRGPYNEQFFGPGTRLTVL.

The J gene is TRBJ1-5, the V gene TRBV6-5, with D hard to call. The V gene lost 6 bases and the J gene lost 3 bases, with 15 bases spanning the gap. The CDR3 has 15 residues. CDR1 is MNHEY, CDR2 SVGAGI, per germline. CDR3 nucleotide sequence: TGTGCCAGCAGCCCGACCGCCCATATCAATCAGCCCCAGCATTTT. Residues: CASSPTAHINQPQHF.